The next 20 T cell receptor beta chains were all read from a single sample in a study of T cells in Graves' hyperthyroidism and ophthalmopathy. Using RNA transcripts as the source, TCR beta CDR3 regions were amplified. RT-PCR in the first round (using the HTBI primer set) targeted the TCR CDR3. MiXCR, applied by TCRdb to the multiplex PCR reads, yields one record per CDR3 protein. In the table there are around 250,000 distinct CDR3 sequences, about a sixth of which are singletons. Material for sequencing was blood. The origin of the receptors is a woman under 30 with Graves' ophthalmopathy.

The sample holds many counts of this clonotype. The J gene is TRBJ2-1, the V gene TRBV14; 7 positions match TRBD2. Germline lookup yields CDR1 SGHDN and CDR2 FVKESK. CDR3 length: 14 amino acids. V lost 5 bases, J lost 4 bases, and 5 bases stayed unmatched. The CDR3 DNA reads TGTGCCAGCAGCGCCCCGGGAGGTTACAATGAGCAGTTCTTC. Residues: CASSAPGGYNEQFF.

In this sample, this clonotype turned up a few times. The J gene is TRBJ1-2, the V gene TRBV28; 8 bases line up with TRBD1. J gave up 11 bases and V 4 bases, and 9 bases lay outside the gene matches. This CDR3 spans 13 amino acids. Germline V gene lookup returns CDR1 MDHEN and CDR2 SYDVKM. CDR3 nucleotide sequence: TGTGCCAGCAGTTCCAACAGGGGGGTGGGTTACACCTTC. Translation: CASSSNRGVGYTF.

The chain recombines TRBV19 with TRBJ2-1, with D possibly being TRBD2 (6 bases). Germline V lookup: CDR1 LNHDA, CDR2 SQIVND (reference sequence). The CDR3 runs to 18 residues. With 1 base removed from V and 1 base from J, the gap between germline ends came to 17 bases. CDR3 nucleotide sequence: TGTGCCAGTAGTATAGTGGGCGGGGATTGGGGATCCTACAATGAGCAGTTCTTC. Translation: CASSIVGGDWGSYNEQFF.

This clonotype came up many times. CDR3: CASSLLDRLNTEAFF. The CDR3 bases are TGTGCCAGCAGCCTTCTTGACAGGTTGAACACTGAAGCTTTCTTT. J is TRBJ1-1 and V is TRBV28; D possibly corresponds to TRBD1 (6 bases). In germline, CDR1 is MDHEN, CDR2 SYDVKM. The CDR3 covers 15 residues. Trimming removed 6 bases from V and 0 bases from J, with 14 bases in between.

This clonotype has ten or more counts. This chain links TRBV6-1 with TRBJ2-3; 11 positions agree with TRBD2. This CDR3 has 17 amino acids. Germline CDR1 MNHNS, CDR2 SASEGT. V was clipped by 5 bases and J by 0 bases; unmatched bases: 7. DNA of the CDR3: TGTGCCAGCAGTTCCCTAGCGGGAGGACCTAGCACAGATACGCAGTATTTT. Its protein product is CASSSLAGGPSTDTQYF.

This clonotype was counted many times. The chain carries TRBV2 and TRBJ2-1; no clear D gene. This CDR3 has 13 amino acids. The V and J ends lost 8 bases and 4 bases respectively, with 12 bases between them. CDR1 SNHLY and CDR2 FYNNEI come from the germline V gene. In DNA, the CDR3 is TGTGCCAGCCACAACCAAGGATACAATGAGCAGTTCTTC. Translation: CASHNQGYNEQFF.

This clonotype was observed at least ten times. V gene TRBV2 combines with J gene TRBJ2-7; 8 nucleotides agree with TRBD1. This CDR3 spans 15 amino acids. V shed 3 bases, J shed 0 bases, and the junction held 4 bases outside the gene matches. CDR1 and CDR2 from the germline V gene are SNHLY and FYNNEI. The CDR3 coding sequence is TGTGCCAGCAGTGACTCGGGACAGGCCTCCTACGAGCAGTACTTC. This gives the protein CASSDSGQASYEQYF.

This clonotype has ten or more counts. J is TRBJ2-7 and V is TRBV7-9, with 12 bases lining up with TRBD1. The length of the CDR3 is 15 residues. Germline V CDR1 and CDR2: SEHNR, FQNEAQ (reference sequence). Trimming cost V 5 bases and J 6 bases; bases outside gene matches: 8. The DNA of the CDR3 is TGTGCCAGCAGCGCGGGACAGGGGGCACTGGGCGAGCAGTACTTC. Translation gives CASSAGQGALGEQYF.

There are many counts of this clonotype. This chain connects TRBV7-2 to TRBJ2-3; 13 bases are shared with TRBD2. The V segment lost 4 bases and the J segment 4 bases; nucleotides outside the gene matches: 8. The CDR3 covers 17 residues. In germline, CDR1 is SGHTA, CDR2 FQGNSA. CDR3 amino acids: CASSSGLAGSSADTQYF. The CDR3 region has the DNA TGTGCCAGCAGCTCGGGACTAGCGGGATCTAGCGCAGATACGCAGTATTTT.

This chain links TRBV19 with TRBJ2-5; 9 nucleotides agree with TRBD2. This CDR3 has 18 residues. J lost 3 bases, V lost 2 bases, and 13 bases had no gene match. Germline CDR1 is LNHDA and CDR2 is SQIVND (reference sequence). CDR3 residues: CASSISAPIAGEEETQYF. The CDR3 nucleotides are TGTGCCAGTAGTATATCAGCTCCTATAGCGGGGGAGGAAGAGACCCAGTACTTC.

This clonotype was counted between two and nine times. The chain couples TRBV19 to TRBJ1-3; 10 nucleotides agree with TRBD1. Germline lookup yields CDR1 LNHDA and CDR2 SQIVND (reference sequence). This CDR3 is 18 amino acids long. After removal of 4 bases from V and 0 bases from J, the junction contained 9 bases not matched to a gene. Written as DNA, the CDR3 is TGTGCCAGTAGTAAGGGCCGGGACAGGGGACTCTCTGGAAACACCATATATTTT. Translated: CASSKGRDRGLSGNTIYF. The full variable domain, completed using reference TRBV19 and TRBJ1-3, is DGGITQSPKYLFRKEGQNVTLSCEQNLNHDAMYWYRQDPGQGLRLIYYSQIVNDFQKGDIAEGYSVSREKKESFPLTVTSAQKNPTAFYLCASSKGRDRGLSGNTIYFGEGSWLTVV.

The chain joins TRBV5-4 to TRBJ2-1; D may be TRBD2 (7 bases). Deletions cut 4 bases from V and 7 bases from J, with 18 bases between. Germline V gene lookup returns CDR1 SGHNT and CDR2 YYREEE (reference sequence). The CDR3 consists of 15 residues. The CDR3 nucleotides read TGTGCCAGCAGCCCTGGGGGGGGGGCCGGGAATGAGCAGTTCTTC. Translated: CASSPGGGAGNEQFF.

This clonotype was detected once. The chain carries TRBV12-3 or TRBV12-4 and TRBJ2-1, with D hard to call. The V and J ends lost 4 bases and 8 bases respectively, with 12 bases between them. This CDR3 is built from 13 residues. CDR3 DNA sequence: TGTGCCAGCAGTTACGACAATATCGATGAGCAGTTCTTC. Protein: CASSYDNIDEQFF.

This clonotype has just a few counts. This chain connects TRBV4-2 to TRBJ1-2; 8 bases agree with TRBD1. With V trimmed by 4 bases and J by 7 bases, 8 bases remained unmatched. Germline CDR1 LGHNA, CDR2 YNFKEQ. The CDR3 contains 14 residues. In nucleotides, the CDR3 is TGTGCCAGCAGCCCCACAGGGGGAAGTAGTGGCTACACCTTC. Translation: CASSPTGGSSGYTF.

The V gene is TRBV6-1, the J gene TRBJ1-6, with TRBD1 matching over 10 bases. The CDR3 extends over 14 amino acids. Germline V gene sequence: CDR1 MNHNS, CDR2 SASEGT. V dropped 4 bases and J dropped 10; count of bases not matched to a gene: 4. CDR3 protein: CASSGGTGDSPLHF. The CDR3, as DNA: TGTGCCAGCAGTGGCGGGACAGGGGACTCACCCCTCCACTTT.

This clonotype has a count of ten or more. The chain is built from TRBV7-8 and TRBJ2-5, with 8 bases aligning to TRBD2. The V and J ends lost 5 bases and 3 bases, in that order; junction bases with no gene match: 8. The CDR3 has 15 amino acids. Germline V gene lookup returns CDR1 SGHVS and CDR2 FQNEAQ. The CDR3 region is CASSPTLAVEETQYF. DNA for the CDR3: TGTGCCAGCAGCCCAACACTAGCGGTTGAAGAGACCCAGTACTTC.

This clonotype was observed at least ten times. This rearrangement joins TRBV4-1 to TRBJ1-1; 7 bases are shared with TRBD1. This CDR3 is built from 15 residues. Germline V lookup: CDR1 MGHRA, CDR2 YSYEKL. J lost 4 bases, V lost 1 base, and 6 bases had no gene match. The CDR3 protein is CASSQVFRGITEAFF. The CDR3 nucleotides are TGCGCCAGCAGCCAAGTATTCAGGGGGATCACTGAAGCTTTCTTT.

This clonotype was counted many times. CDR3 sequence: CASSERGANVLTF. The CDR3 DNA follows: TGTGCCAGCAGCGAACGGGGGGCCAACGTCCTGACTTTC. The genes are TRBV11-2 and TRBJ2-6, with D uncertain. CDR1 SGHAT and CDR2 FQNNGV come from the germline V gene. Between the trimmed V and J ends, which lost 5 bases and 4 bases, there was a span of 6 bases. The length of the CDR3 is 13 residues.

This clonotype was picked up many times. The junction and the germline gene differ at one end; a read error may be behind it. The gene calls are TRBV18 and TRBJ1-1; TRBD1 matches 7 bases. The CDR3 consists of 13 residues. Germline V gene lookup returns CDR1 KGHSH and CDR2 LQKENI. The CDR3 region has the DNA TGTGCCAGCTCCCCGGACAGGAACGCTGAAGCTTTCTTT. Its translation is CASSPDRNAEAFF.

The chain has TRBV27 and TRBJ2-1; D uncertain. The length of the CDR3 is 16 residues. Germline V gives CDR1 MNHEY, CDR2 SMNVEV (reference sequence). The germline V and J ends were trimmed by 6 bases and 6 bases, with 21 bases remaining between them. This CDR3 reads CASRRKDWGTLNEQFF. The CDR3 nucleotides are TGTGCCAGCAGGCGCAAAGACTGGGGAACTCTCAATGAGCAGTTCTTC.